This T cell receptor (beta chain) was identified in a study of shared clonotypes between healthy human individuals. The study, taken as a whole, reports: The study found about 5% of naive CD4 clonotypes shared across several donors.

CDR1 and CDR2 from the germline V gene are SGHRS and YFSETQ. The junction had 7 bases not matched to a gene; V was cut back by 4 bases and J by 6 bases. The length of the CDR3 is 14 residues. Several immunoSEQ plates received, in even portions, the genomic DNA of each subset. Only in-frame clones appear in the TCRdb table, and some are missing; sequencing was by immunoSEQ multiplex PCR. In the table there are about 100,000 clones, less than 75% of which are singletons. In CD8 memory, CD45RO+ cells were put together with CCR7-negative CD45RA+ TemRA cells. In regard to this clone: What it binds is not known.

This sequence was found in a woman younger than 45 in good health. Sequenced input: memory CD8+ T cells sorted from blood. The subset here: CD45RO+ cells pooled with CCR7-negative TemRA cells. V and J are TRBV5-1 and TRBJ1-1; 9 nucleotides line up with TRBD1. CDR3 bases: TGCGCCAGCAGCGGCCGGGACAGGGAGGCTGAAGCTTTCTTT. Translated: CASSGRDREAEAFF.